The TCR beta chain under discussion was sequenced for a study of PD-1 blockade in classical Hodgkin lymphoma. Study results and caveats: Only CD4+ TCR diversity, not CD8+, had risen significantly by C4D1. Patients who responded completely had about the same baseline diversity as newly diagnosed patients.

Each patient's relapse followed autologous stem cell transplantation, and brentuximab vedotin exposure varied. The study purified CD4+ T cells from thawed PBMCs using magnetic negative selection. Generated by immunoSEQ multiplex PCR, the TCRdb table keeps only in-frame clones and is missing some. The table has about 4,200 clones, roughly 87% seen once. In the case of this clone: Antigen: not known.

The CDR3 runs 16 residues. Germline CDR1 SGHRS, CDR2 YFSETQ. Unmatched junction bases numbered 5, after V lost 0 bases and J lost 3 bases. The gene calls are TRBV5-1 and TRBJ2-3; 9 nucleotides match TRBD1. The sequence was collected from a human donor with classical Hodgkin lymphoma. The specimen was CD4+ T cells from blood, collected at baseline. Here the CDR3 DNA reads TGCGCCAGCAGCTTGGTGGGGGACAGGGTAACAGATACGCAGTATTTT. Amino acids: CASSLVGDRVTDTQYF.